The 29 T cell receptor beta chains presented below share a single source sample, sequenced in a study of early stage breast cancer tumors. TCRdb keeps only in-frame clones here, not all; method: immunoSEQ multiplex PCR. The sample has about 9,500 clones, 65% to 70% seen once. Sequenced input: breast tumor tissue. The source is a person in their fifties or sixties with breast cancer.

V usage is TRBV9 and J usage is TRBJ1-6; D remains unclear. Trimming left V 0 bases short and J 6 bases short, with 7 bases between. The CDR3 runs to 14 residues. CDR1 and CDR2 (germline): SGDLS, YYNGEE. The CDR3 protein is CASSVENSNSPLHF. CDR3 coding DNA: TGTGCCAGCAGCGTAGAAAACAGTAATTCACCCCTCCACTTT.

This clone was seen a handful of times. This chain joins TRBV6-6 and TRBJ2-7; D is unclear. There are 11 residues in the CDR3. Germline CDR1 MNHNY, CDR2 SVGAGI (reference sequence). Trimming pared 5 bases from V and 3 bases from J, leaving 5 bases between. CDR3 in DNA: TGTGCCAGCAGTCGATACTACGAGCAGTACTTC. Residues: CASSRYYEQYF.

This sequence joins TRBV9 and TRBJ2-1; 12 bases line up with TRBD2. Trimming cost V 2 bases and J 5 bases; bases outside gene matches: 5. The CDR3 spans 16 residues. Germline assignment: CDR1 SGDLS and CDR2 YYNGEE. The CDR3 bases are TGTGCCAGCAGCGTGGATCTAGCGGGGGGGGACAATGAGCAGTTCTTC. It codes for CASSVDLAGGDNEQFF.

The chain employs TRBV6-1 and TRBJ2-7, with D hard to call. The CDR3 is 13 amino acids. Trimming removed 2 bases at V and 0 bases at J, with 5 bases between. Germline CDR1 and CDR2: MNHNS and SASEGT. The CDR3 reads CASSERSSYEQYF. In nucleotides, the CDR3 is TGTGCCAGCAGTGAACGGAGCTCCTACGAGCAGTACTTC.

The J gene is TRBJ1-5, the V gene TRBV23-1; 7 bases are shared with TRBD1. TRBV23-1 is designated an ORF whose function remains uncertain. With 2 bases clipped from V and 11 bases from J, the junction kept 12 bases outside the gene matches. This CDR3 has 15 residues. This CDR3 is CASSQPTGVLLAQHF. The CDR3 coding sequence is TGCGCCAGCAGTCAACCTACAGGGGTTTTATTAGCCCAGCATTTT.

This chain joins TRBV7-2 and TRBJ1-1, with D possibly being TRBD1 (5 bases). CDR1 is SGHTA, CDR2 FQGNSA, per germline. The germline V and J ends were trimmed by 2 bases and 4 bases, with 11 bases remaining between them. The CDR3 runs to 14 residues. The CDR3 region has the DNA TGTGCCAGCAGCTTACAGGGAAGGAGCACTGAAGCTTTCTTT. Translated, it gives CASSLQGRSTEAFF.

V and J are TRBV2 and TRBJ1-4; D is ambiguous. The ends were cut back, 0 bases at V and 0 bases at J, with 11 bases in the middle. Germline loops: CDR1 SNHLY, CDR2 FYNNEI. The CDR3 has 17 residues. CDR3 in DNA: TGTGCCAGCAGTGAAGCGGGGTTGGCGACAACTAATGAAAAACTGTTTTTT. Residues: CASSEAGLATTNEKLFF.

This clone was counted a few times. The genes are TRBV27 and TRBJ1-5; unclear D gene. The V gene's germline CDR1 is MNHEY and CDR2 SMNVEV (reference sequence). Trimming stripped 2 bases from V and 2 bases from J, with 13 bases between. CDR3 length equals 16 residues. In nucleotides, the CDR3 is TGTGCCAGCAGTTTAGGGGAAAGGACTGGCAATCAGCCCCAGCATTTT. Translated: CASSLGERTGNQPQHF.

The chain links TRBV6-5 to TRBJ1-5, with no clear D. The V gene's germline CDR1 is MNHEY and CDR2 SVGAGI. V was clipped by 0 bases and J by 5 bases, with 8 bases between them. This CDR3 has 14 amino acids. CDR3 amino acids: CASSYSIMDQPQHF. DNA of the CDR3: TGTGCCAGCAGTTACTCTATCATGGATCAGCCCCAGCATTTT.

The V call is TRBV7-2, the J call TRBJ1-1; the D gene is possibly TRBD1 (5 bases). V dropped 2 bases and J dropped 8 bases, with 12 bases sitting between them. Germline V gene lookup returns CDR1 SGHTA and CDR2 FQGNSA. This CDR3 is 13 amino acids long. CDR3 sequence reads: CASSLPQAIEAFF. CDR3 DNA sequence: TGTGCCAGCAGCTTACCACAGGCGATCGAAGCTTTCTTT.

V usage is TRBV14 and J usage is TRBJ1-2, with D perhaps TRBD1 (5 bases). Germline CDR1 and CDR2: SGHDN and FVKESK. V gave up 0 bases and J gave up 3 bases, with 14 bases separating them. This CDR3 comprises 16 residues. The CDR3 nucleotides are TGTGCCAGCAGCCAAGATATCGGGAAAGGGGACTATGGCTACACCTTC. Translation: CASSQDIGKGDYGYTF.

V and J are TRBV27 and TRBJ2-7; possible D gene TRBD1, 6 bases. V lost 5 bases and J lost 0, with 8 bases in between. This CDR3 comprises 13 residues. The germline CDR1 and CDR2 sequences are MNHEY and SMNVEV (reference sequence). CDR3 residues: CASSGQLSYEQYF. DNA for the CDR3: TGTGCCAGCAGTGGACAGCTCTCCTACGAGCAGTACTTC.

The chain employs TRBV2 and TRBJ2-2; D is unclear. Per the germline V gene, CDR1 is SNHLY and CDR2 is FYNNEI. Trimming took 3 bases from V and 8 from J, leaving 10 bases between them. This CDR3 is built from 13 residues. The CDR3 DNA reads TGTGCCAGCAGTGACAGGCGGTTGGGGGAGCTGTTTTTT. It specifies CASSDRRLGELFF.

The CDR3 bases are TGCGCCAGCAGCCAAGGGATTCGGACAGGGGGCTACAATGAGCAGTTCTTC. Its protein product is CASSQGIRTGGYNEQFF. V and J are TRBV4-3 and TRBJ2-1, with 10 bases lining up with TRBD1. J gave up 3 bases and V 1 base, and 6 bases lay outside the gene matches. The CDR3 has 17 amino acids. Looked up from germline, CDR1 is LGHNA and CDR2 is YSLEER.

This chain connects TRBV23-1 to TRBJ1-1, with D uncertain. TRBV23-1 falls under the ORF class, with uncertain function. The ends were cut back, 1 base at V and 4 bases at J, with 7 bases in the middle. CDR3 length: 13 amino acids. CDR3 loop: CASSQFPLTEAFF. The CDR3 DNA follows: TGCGCCAGCAGTCAATTTCCCCTCACTGAAGCTTTCTTT.

The CDR3 region has the DNA TGTGCCATCAGCCTAACCCAGGACACTGAAGCTTTCTTT. Translating it yields CAISLTQDTEAFF. The rearrangement joins TRBV10-3 to TRBJ1-1; D is undetermined. Germline V gene lookup returns CDR1 ENHRY and CDR2 SYGVKD. V lost 6 bases to trimming and J lost 3 bases, with 11 bases between them. CDR3 length: 13 residues.

This sequence joins TRBV7-2 and TRBJ2-3; D is possibly TRBD1 or TRBD2 (5 bases each). This CDR3 spans 14 amino acids. In germline, CDR1 is SGHTA, CDR2 FQGNSA. Trimming stripped 0 bases from V and 7 bases from J, with 11 bases between. The CDR3: CASSLAAGANTQYF. The CDR3 DNA follows: TGTGCCAGCAGCTTAGCCGCCGGGGCAAATACGCAGTATTTT.

This clone was picked up one time. The chain recombines TRBV4-1 with TRBJ1-1, with a weak D call TRBD1 (6 bases). CDR3 length: 15 residues. CDR1 is MGHRA, CDR2 YSYEKL, per germline. Trimming stripped 0 bases from V and 11 bases from J, with 19 bases between. CDR3 DNA sequence: TGCGCCAGCAGCCAAGATCGGGAGGGGGGGCTAAGGGCTTTCTTT. It translates to CASSQDREGGLRAFF.

The rearrangement joins TRBV19 to TRBJ2-2; D uncertain. V was trimmed by 3 bases and J by 7 bases, leaving 6 bases between them. This CDR3 spans 12 amino acids. The germline CDR1 and CDR2 sequences are LNHDA and SQIVND (reference sequence). The CDR3 sequence: CASSIYGGELFF. CDR3 DNA: TGTGCCAGTAGTATTTATGGCGGGGAGCTGTTTTTT.

This clone was counted between two and nine times. The chain has TRBV19 and TRBJ1-1; the D gene is possibly TRBD1 (5 bases). The CDR3 has 14 amino acids. V was pared by 4 bases and J by 5 bases, with 14 bases between. From germline, CDR1 is LNHDA and CDR2 SQIVND (reference sequence). CDR3 loop: CASSTNGGETEAFF. DNA of the CDR3: TGTGCCAGTAGTACCAACGGAGGGGAAACTGAAGCTTTCTTT.

The chain has TRBV7-2 and TRBJ2-7; D not certain. This CDR3 is built from 15 residues. V was trimmed by 5 bases and J by 3 bases, leaving 17 bases between them. Germline V lookup: CDR1 SGHTA, CDR2 FQGNSA. The CDR3 region is CASSPHYSRHYEQYF. The CDR3 nucleotides read TGTGCCAGCAGCCCCCATTATAGCAGACACTACGAGCAGTACTTC.

CDR3 nucleotides: TGTGCCAGCAAGGCCCTTGCTGGGGCCAACGTCCTGACTTTC. Protein sequence: CASKALAGANVLTF. The rearrangement joins TRBV6-1 to TRBJ2-6; D uncertain. In germline, CDR1 is MNHNS, CDR2 SASEGT. The CDR3 loop spans 14 amino acids. Deletions cut 7 bases from V and 2 bases from J, with 9 bases between.

The rearrangement links TRBV2 to TRBJ2-7; 7 bases line up with TRBD2. The CDR3 consists of 13 residues. Germline CDR1 SNHLY, CDR2 FYNNEI. The J segment lost 11 bases and the V segment lost 3 bases, leaving 10 bases of the junction unmatched. CDR3 residues: CASSEDLAGEEYF. DNA of the CDR3: TGTGCCAGCAGTGAGGACCTGGCGGGAGAGGAGTACTTC.

Comments on this clone: The sample carries other DNA sequences with the same CDR3. J is TRBJ2-3 and V is TRBV7-9, with 8 bases lining up with TRBD2. The ends lost 5 bases at V and 0 bases at J; junction bases unmatched: 4. There are 15 residues in the CDR3. The germline CDR1 and CDR2 sequences are SEHNR and FQNEAQ (reference sequence). In DNA form, the CDR3 reads TGTGCCAGCAGCCTTCTAGCGGGTAGCACAGATACGCAGTATTTT. This gives the protein CASSLLAGSTDTQYF.

This clone showed up just a few times. The chain's CDR3 is CASSESGRAYNEQFF. The CDR3 DNA reads TGTGCCAGCAGCGAAAGCGGGAGAGCATACAATGAGCAGTTCTTC. The V call is TRBV2, the J call TRBJ2-1; 8 nucleotides agree with TRBD2. CDR3 size: 15 residues. The germline gives CDR1 SNHLY, CDR2 FYNNEI. V was clipped by 6 bases and J by 4 bases; unmatched bases: 8.

V gene TRBV18 combines with J gene TRBJ1-5; 9 nucleotides match TRBD1. V lost 3 bases to trimming and J lost 4 bases; unmatched junction nucleotides: 4. Germline CDR1 reads KGHSH; CDR2 reads LQKENI. The CDR3 is 15 amino acids. The CDR3 is CASSPGGQGNQPQHF. The CDR3 nucleotides are TGTGCCAGCTCACCCGGTGGACAGGGGAATCAGCCCCAGCATTTT.

The chain couples TRBV5-1 to TRBJ1-6; D is ambiguous. V lost 6 bases and J 8 bases, leaving 15 bases between the germline ends. CDR3 length equals 14 residues. Germline values: CDR1 SGHRS, CDR2 YFSETQ. In DNA, the CDR3 is TGCGCCAGCACTTCGGTAGGGAGGGATTCACCCCTCCACTTT. Amino acid sequence: CASTSVGRDSPLHF. The variable domain in full, completed from reference TRBV5-1 and TRBJ1-6, reads KAGVTQTPRYLIKTRGQQVTLSCSPISGHRSVSWYQQTPGQGLQFLFEYFSETQRNKGNFPGRFSGRQFSNSRSEMNVSTLELGDSALYLCASTSVGRDSPLHFGNGTRLTVT.

CDR3 nucleotide sequence: TGTGCCAGCAGTCTCGACAGGGCGGGAGAAAAACTGTTTTTT. Translation: CASSLDRAGEKLFF. The chain uses TRBV28 and TRBJ1-4; 7 bases fit TRBD1. Trimming at V came to 5 bases and at J to 8 bases, leaving 8 bases not matched to a gene. Germline V CDR1 and CDR2: MDHEN, SYDVKM. This CDR3 region has 14 residues. Combining the CDR3 with reference TRBV28 and TRBJ1-4 gives the whole variable domain DVKVTQSSRYLVKRTGEKVFLECVQDMDHENMFWYRQDPGLGLRLIYFSYDVKMKEKGDIPEGYSVSREKKERFSLILESASTNQTSMYLCASSLDRAGEKLFFGSGTQLSVL.

In this sample, this clone turned up once. The rearrangement uses TRBV7-7 and TRBJ2-1; 14 bases map to TRBD2. The length of the CDR3 is 15 residues. Germline trimming cut 5 bases from V and 8 bases from J; bases unmatched to any gene: 5. Germline CDR1 SSHAT, CDR2 FNYEAQ (reference sequence). This CDR3 is CASSQTSGGDDEQFF. The CDR3 nucleotides are TGTGCCAGCAGCCAGACTAGCGGGGGGGACGATGAGCAGTTCTTC. Full variable domain (missing parts from reference TRBV7-7 and TRBJ2-1): GAGVSQSPRYKVTKRGQDVTLRCDPISSHATLYWYQQALGQGPEFLTYFNYEAQPDKSGLPSDRFSAERPEGSISTLTIQRTEQRDSAMYRCASSQTSGGDDEQFFGPGTRLTVL.